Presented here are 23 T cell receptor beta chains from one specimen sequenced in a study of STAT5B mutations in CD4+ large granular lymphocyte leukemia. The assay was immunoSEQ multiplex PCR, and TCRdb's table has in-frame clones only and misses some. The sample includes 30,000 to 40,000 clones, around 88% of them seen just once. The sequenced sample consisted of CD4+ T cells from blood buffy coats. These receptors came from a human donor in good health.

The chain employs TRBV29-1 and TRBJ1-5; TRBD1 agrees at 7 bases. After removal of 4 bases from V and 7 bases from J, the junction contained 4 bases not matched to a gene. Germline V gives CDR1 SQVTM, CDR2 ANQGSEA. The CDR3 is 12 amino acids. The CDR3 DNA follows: TGCAGCGTTGGGACAGGACTCCAGCCCCAGCATTTT. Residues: CSVGTGLQPQHF.

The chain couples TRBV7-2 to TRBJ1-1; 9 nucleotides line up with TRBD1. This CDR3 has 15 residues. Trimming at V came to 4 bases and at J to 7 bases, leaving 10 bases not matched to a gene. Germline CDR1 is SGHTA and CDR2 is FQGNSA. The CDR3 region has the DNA TGTGCCAGCAGCTCCTCGGACAGGGGAAACCATGAAGCTTTCTTT. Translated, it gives CASSSSDRGNHEAFF.

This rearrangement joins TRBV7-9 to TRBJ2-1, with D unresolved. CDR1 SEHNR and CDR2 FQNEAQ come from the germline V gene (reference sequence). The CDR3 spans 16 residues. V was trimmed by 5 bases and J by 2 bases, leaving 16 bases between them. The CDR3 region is CASSDLVGPTYNEQFF. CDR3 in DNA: TGTGCCAGCAGCGACCTCGTAGGGCCTACCTACAATGAGCAGTTCTTC.

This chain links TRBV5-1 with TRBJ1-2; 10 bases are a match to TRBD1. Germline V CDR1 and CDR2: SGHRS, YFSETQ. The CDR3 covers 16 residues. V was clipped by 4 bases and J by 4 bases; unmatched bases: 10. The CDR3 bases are TGCGCCAGCAGCGCCGCCGGGACAGGGGCCCCCTATGGCTACACCTTC. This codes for CASSAAGTGAPYGYTF.

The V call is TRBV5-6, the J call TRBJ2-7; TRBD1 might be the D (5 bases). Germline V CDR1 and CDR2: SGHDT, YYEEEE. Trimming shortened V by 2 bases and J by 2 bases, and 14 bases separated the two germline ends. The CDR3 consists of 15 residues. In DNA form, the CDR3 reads TGTGCCAGCAGCTTCGGCCCAGGGCGGACCTACGAGCAGTACTTC. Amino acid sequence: CASSFGPGRTYEQYF.

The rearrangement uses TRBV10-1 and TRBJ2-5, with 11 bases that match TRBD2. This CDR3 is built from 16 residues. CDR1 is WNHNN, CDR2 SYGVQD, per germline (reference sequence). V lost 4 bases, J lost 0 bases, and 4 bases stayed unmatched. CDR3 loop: CASSAGLAANQETQYF. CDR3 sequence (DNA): TGCGCCAGCAGTGCGGGACTAGCGGCGAACCAAGAGACCCAGTACTTC.

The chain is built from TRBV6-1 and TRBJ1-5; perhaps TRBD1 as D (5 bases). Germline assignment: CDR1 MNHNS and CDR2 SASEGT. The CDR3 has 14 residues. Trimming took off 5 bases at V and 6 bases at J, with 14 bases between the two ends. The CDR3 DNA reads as TGTGCCAGCAGTTCCCGGGGGTCGGTTCAGCCCCAGCATTTT. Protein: CASSSRGSVQPQHF.

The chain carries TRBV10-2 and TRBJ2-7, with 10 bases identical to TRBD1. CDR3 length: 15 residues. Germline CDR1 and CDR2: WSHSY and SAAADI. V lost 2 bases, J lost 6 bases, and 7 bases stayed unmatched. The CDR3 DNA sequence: TGCGCCAGCAGTGAGAGGGGACAGGGGTCGGCCGAGCAGTACTTC. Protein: CASSERGQGSAEQYF.

The chain's CDR3 is CASSPGDRYNEQFF. CDR3 nucleotides: TGTGCCAGCAGCCCCGGGGACAGATACAATGAGCAGTTCTTC. The gene calls are TRBV11-3 and TRBJ2-1, with 7 bases fitting TRBD1. This CDR3 has 14 residues. Germline CDR1 is SGHNT and CDR2 is YENEEA. V gave up 5 bases and J gave up 4 bases; unmatched junction bases: 5.

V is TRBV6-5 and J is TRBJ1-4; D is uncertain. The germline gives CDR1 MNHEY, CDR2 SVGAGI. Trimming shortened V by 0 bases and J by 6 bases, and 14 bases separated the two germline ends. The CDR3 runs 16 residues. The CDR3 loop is CASSYSPHPIDEKLFF. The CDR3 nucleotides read TGTGCCAGCAGTTACTCCCCACACCCGATCGATGAAAAACTGTTTTTT.

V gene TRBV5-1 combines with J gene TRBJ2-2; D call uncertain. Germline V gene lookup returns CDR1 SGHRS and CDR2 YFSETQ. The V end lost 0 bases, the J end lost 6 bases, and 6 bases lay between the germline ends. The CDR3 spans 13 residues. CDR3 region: CASSLEEAGELFF. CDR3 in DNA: TGCGCCAGCAGCTTGGAAGAAGCCGGGGAGCTGTTTTTT.

The CDR3 loop is CASSLVRSSGETQYF. Written as DNA, the CDR3 is TGTGCCAGCAGCTTAGTCCGTAGTTCGGGGGAGACCCAGTACTTC. The chain is built from TRBV7-9 and TRBJ2-5; tentatively, D is TRBD2 (5 bases). CDR3 length: 15 amino acids. Trimming took off 1 base at V and 5 bases at J, with 14 bases between the two ends. Germline CDR1 is SEHNR and CDR2 is FQNEAQ (reference sequence).

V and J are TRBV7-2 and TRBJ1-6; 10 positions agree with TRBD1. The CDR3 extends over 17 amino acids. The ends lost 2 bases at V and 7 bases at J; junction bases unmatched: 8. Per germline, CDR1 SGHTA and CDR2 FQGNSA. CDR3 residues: CASSLRDWDRGNSPLHF. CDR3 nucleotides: TGTGCCAGCAGCTTAAGGGACTGGGACAGGGGAAATTCACCCCTCCACTTT.

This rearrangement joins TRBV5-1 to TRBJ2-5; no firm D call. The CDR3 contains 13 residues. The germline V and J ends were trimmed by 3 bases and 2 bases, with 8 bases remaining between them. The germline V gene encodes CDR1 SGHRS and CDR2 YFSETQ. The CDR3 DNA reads TGCGCCAGCAGCTCGGACGGGCAAGAGACCCAGTACTTC. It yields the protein CASSSDGQETQYF.

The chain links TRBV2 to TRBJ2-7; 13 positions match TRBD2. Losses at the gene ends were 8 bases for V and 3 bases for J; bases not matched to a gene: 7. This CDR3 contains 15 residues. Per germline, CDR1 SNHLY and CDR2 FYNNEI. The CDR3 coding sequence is TGTGCCAGCCAAGAATGGACTAGCGGGAGCTACGAGCAGTACTTC. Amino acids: CASQEWTSGSYEQYF.

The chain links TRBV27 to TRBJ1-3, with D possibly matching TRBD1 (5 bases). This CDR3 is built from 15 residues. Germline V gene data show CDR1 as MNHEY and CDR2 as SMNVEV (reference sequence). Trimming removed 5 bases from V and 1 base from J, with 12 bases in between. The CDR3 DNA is TGTGCCAGCAGTAGATTCGGGGGGTCTGGAAACACCATATATTTT. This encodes CASSRFGGSGNTIYF.

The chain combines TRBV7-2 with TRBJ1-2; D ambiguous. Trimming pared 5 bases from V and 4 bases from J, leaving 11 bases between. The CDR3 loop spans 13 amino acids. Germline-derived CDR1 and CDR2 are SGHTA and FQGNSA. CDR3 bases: TGTGCCAGCAGCGAATACATGGGCTATGGCTACACCTTC. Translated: CASSEYMGYGYTF.

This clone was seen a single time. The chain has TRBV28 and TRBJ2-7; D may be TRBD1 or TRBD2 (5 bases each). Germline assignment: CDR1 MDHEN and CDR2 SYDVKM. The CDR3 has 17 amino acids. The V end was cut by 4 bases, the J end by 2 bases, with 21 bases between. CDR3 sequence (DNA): TGTGCCAGCAGTTACCTCCTTCTTGGGACCGACGCCTACGAGCAGTACTTC. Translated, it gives CASSYLLLGTDAYEQYF.

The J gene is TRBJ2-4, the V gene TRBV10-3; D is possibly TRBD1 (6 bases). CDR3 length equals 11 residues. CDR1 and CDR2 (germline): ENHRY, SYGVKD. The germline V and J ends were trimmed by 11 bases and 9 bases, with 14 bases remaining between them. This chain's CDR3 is CAFLGAGIQYF. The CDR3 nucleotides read TGTGCCTTCTTGGGGGCGGGCATTCAGTACTTC.

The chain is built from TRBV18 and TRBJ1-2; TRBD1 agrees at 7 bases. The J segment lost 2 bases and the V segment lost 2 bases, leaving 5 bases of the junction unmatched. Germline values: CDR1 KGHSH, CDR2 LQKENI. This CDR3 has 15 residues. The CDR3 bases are TGTGCCAGCTCACCAGGAACCAGGGGGAACTATGGCTACACCTTC. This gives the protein CASSPGTRGNYGYTF.

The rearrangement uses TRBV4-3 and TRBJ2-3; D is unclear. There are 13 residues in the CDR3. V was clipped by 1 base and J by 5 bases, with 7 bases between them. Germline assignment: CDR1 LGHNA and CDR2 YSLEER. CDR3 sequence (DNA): TGCGCCAGCAGCCAAGGCTCTGGAGATACGCAGTATTTT. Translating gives CASSQGSGDTQYF.

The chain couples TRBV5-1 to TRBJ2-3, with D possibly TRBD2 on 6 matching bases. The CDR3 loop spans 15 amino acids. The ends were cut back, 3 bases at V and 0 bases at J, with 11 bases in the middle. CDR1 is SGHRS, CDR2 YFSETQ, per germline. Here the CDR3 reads CASSSPEGSTDTQYF. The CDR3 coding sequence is TGCGCCAGCAGCTCCCCGGAGGGTAGCACAGATACGCAGTATTTT.

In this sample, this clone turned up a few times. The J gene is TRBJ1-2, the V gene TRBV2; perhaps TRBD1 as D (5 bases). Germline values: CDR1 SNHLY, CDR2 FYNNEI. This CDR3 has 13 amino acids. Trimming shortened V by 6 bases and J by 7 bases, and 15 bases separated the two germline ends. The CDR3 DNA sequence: TGTGCCAGCAGCCTCAGGGTGCAGGGTGGCTACACCTTC. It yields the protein CASSLRVQGGYTF.